The clone carrying this T cell receptor beta chain came up a few times. The data belong to a study of blood T cells in healthy people across ages. The CDR3 extends over 16 amino acids. The germline V gene has CDR1 SGHTA and CDR2 FQGNSA. Trimming left V 0 bases short and J 0 bases short, with 6 bases between. Every donor gave around 10 milliliters of peripheral blood. The second PCR ran roughly 7 to 11 cycles with a sample-barcoded 5' primer and J-beta primers. Every individual sample yielded 2.5 million or more paired-end reads (each containing CDR3). Via MiXCR, TCRdb re-called the 5' RACE reads, giving one row per CDR3 protein. The data contain about 1.4 million distinct CDR3 sequences, 55% to 75% of them seen just once; the ten biggest clones take up 5% to 7%.

The chain employs TRBV7-2 and TRBJ2-6; D gene ambiguous. The TCR sequence derives from a man younger than 35 in good health. Sequencing was performed on blood. The CDR3 protein is CASSLAPVSGANVLTF. Here the CDR3 DNA reads TGTGCCAGCAGCTTAGCCCCGGTCTCTGGGGCCAACGTCCTGACTTTC.